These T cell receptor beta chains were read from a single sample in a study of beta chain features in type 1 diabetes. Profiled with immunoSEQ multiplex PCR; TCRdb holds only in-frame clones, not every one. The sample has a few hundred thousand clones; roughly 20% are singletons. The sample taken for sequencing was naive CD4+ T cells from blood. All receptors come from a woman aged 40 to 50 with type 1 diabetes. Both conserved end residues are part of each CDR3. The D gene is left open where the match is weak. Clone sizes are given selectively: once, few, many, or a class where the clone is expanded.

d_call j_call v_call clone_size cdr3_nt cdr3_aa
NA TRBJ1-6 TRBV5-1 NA TGCGCCAGCAGCTTGGCCCCCGGAGCGAATTCACCCCTCCACTTT CASSLAPGANSPLHF
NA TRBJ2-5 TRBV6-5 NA TGTGCCAGCAGCGGGGGTAGGGAGACCCAGTACTTC CASSGGRETQYF
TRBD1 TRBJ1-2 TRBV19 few TGTGCCAGTAGTATCGCGCAGGGGGCGGCCTATGGCTACACCTTC CASSIAQGAAYGYTF
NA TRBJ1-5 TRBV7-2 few TGTGCCAGCAGCTTAATTTTACGGGGTCAGCCCCAGCATTTT CASSLILRGQPQHF
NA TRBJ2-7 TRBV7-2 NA TGTGCCAGCAGCATATTCTCCGGGACACGCGAGCAGTACTTC CASSIFSGTREQYF
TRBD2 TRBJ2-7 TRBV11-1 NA TGTGCCAGCAGCCAGGATTGGTCTAGCGGGATCTACGAGCAGTACTTC CASSQDWSSGIYEQYF
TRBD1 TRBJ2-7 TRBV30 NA TGTGCCTGGAACCGGGACAGGTCCTACGAGCAGTACTTC CAWNRDRSYEQYF
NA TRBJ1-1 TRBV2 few TGTGCCAGCAGTGCGAGGGAGGACACTGAAGCTTTCTTT CASSAREDTEAFF
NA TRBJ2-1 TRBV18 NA TGTGCCAGCTCACCGTTCCGCCAGGTTAATGATGAGCAGTTCTTC CASSPFRQVNDEQFF
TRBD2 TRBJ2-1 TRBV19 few TGTGCCAGTAGTATAAGCGGGGGGGCCGTTAGTGAGCAGTTCTTC CASSISGGAVSEQFF
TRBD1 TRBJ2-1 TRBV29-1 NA TGCAGCGTTGAAGAGGGGACAGGGGAGAATGAGCAGTTCTTC CSVEEGTGENEQFF
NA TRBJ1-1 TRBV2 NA TGTGCCACCCTACAGGGTACGGTGAACACTGAAGCTTTCTTT CATLQGTVNTEAFF
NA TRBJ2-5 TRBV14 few TGTGCCAGCAGCCCTCACGAGCAAGAGACCCAGTACTTC CASSPHEQETQYF
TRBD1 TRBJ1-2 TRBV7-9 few TGTGCCAGCAGCGAGGGACAGGTCAACTATGGCTACACCTTC CASSEGQVNYGYTF
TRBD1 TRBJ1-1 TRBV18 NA TGTGCCAGCTCACCGGACAGGGGGAACACTGAAGCTTTCTTT CASSPDRGNTEAFF
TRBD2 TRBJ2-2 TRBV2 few TGTGCCAGCAGTACCCTAGCGGGAGTAATCGGGGAGCTGTTTTTT CASSTLAGVIGELFF
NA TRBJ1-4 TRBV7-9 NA TGTGCCAGCAGCGACATTTTCACAGGGATTAATGAAAAACTGTTTTTT CASSDIFTGINEKLFF
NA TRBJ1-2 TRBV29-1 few TGCAGCGTTGAAGATCTTGGGCAGTTCTATGGCTACACCTTC CSVEDLGQFYGYTF
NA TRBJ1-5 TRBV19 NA TGTGCCAGTAGCCCAGGGGCTACCAGGATTAGCAATCAGCCCCAGCATTTT CASSPGATRISNQPQHF
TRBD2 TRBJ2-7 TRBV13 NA TGTGCCAGCAGCCCGGATCTAGCGGGTACCTTTAGGGAGCAGTACTTC CASSPDLAGTFREQYF
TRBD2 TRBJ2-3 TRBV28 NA TGTGCCAGCAGTTCCAGAACTAGCGCAGATACGCAGTATTTT CASSSRTSADTQYF
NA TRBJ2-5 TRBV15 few TGTGCCACCAGCAGAGTAGGGACACTAAAAGAGACCCAGTACTTC CATSRVGTLKETQYF
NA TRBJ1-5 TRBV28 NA TGTGCCAGCAGTTTACAGGGGAATCAGCCCCAGCATTTT CASSLQGNQPQHF
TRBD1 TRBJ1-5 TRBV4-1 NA TGCGCCAGCAGCCCAGCTAACAGGGGTGGCAATCAGCCCCAGCATTTT CASSPANRGGNQPQHF
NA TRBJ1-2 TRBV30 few TGTGCCTGGAGTCCATCCTCAGATGGCTACACCTTC CAWSPSSDGYTF
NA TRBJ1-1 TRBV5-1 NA TGCGCCAGCAGCTTGGTGACAGGATTAACTGAAGCTTTCTTT CASSLVTGLTEAFF
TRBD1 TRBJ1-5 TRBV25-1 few TGTGCCAGCAGCCAAGACAGGGTTGGCCAGCCCCAGCATTTT CASSQDRVGQPQHF
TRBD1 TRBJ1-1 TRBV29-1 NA TGCAGCTTTGGACAGGGGGCTGAGGTTGCTTTCTTT CSFGQGAEVAFF
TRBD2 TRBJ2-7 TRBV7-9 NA TGTGCCAGCAGCTTAGGGCTAGCGGGAGGTTTACGCTACGAGCAGTACTTC CASSLGLAGGLRYEQYF
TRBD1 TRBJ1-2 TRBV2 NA TGTGCCAGCAGTCATGGACAGGGCCCTAGTGGCTACACCTTC CASSHGQGPSGYTF
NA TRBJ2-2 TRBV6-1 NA TGTGCCAGCAGCCCCGGGACTTCGAACACCGGGGAGCTGTTTTTT CASSPGTSNTGELFF
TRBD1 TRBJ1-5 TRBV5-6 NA TGTGCCAGCAGCTCAAGGCGGACAGGAGGGATCACTGGGAATCAGCCCCAGCATTTT CASSSRRTGGITGNQPQHF
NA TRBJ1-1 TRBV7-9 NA TGTGCCAGCAGCCGGGTCTTACAGAACACTGAAGCTTTCTTT CASSRVLQNTEAFF
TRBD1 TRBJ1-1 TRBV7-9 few TGTGCCAGTACGAGGCAGGGGGCTGACACTGAAGCTTTCTTT CASTRQGADTEAFF
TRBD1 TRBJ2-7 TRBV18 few TGTGCCAGCTCACCTATTTACGGGACAGGGGACCACGAGCAGTACTTC CASSPIYGTGDHEQYF
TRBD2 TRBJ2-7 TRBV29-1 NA TGCAGCGTTGACACGGGAGGGACCTACGAGCAGTACTTC CSVDTGGTYEQYF
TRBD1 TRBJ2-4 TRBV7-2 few TGTGCCAGCAGCGTTCCAGGGGGCGGCATTCAGTACTTC CASSVPGGGIQYF
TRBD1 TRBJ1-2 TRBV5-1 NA TGCGCCAGCAGCCCAACCACGGGACAGAGCTATGGCTACACCTTC CASSPTTGQSYGYTF